This T cell receptor (beta chain) was identified in a study of CD8 T cells in ankylosing spondylitis. MiXCR, applied by TCRdb to the 5' RACE reads, yields one record per CDR3 protein. The table has 30,000 to 45,000 distinct CDR3 sequences, more than 15% seen once. Points from the study as a whole: Past research had described some motif variants in reactive arthritis synovial fluid and blood.

With 1 base removed from V and 10 bases from J, the gap between germline ends came to 20 bases. The CDR3 spans 16 residues. Germline V gene sequence: CDR1 SGHTA, CDR2 FQGTGA. This clonotype was seen a handful of times. As yet, its antigen is unknown. The chain links TRBV7-3 to TRBJ2-1; maybe TRBD2 (6 bases). The receptor was isolated from a male donor with ankylosing spondylitis or in good health (not recorded which). Source material: blood. The CDR3 bases are TGTGCCAGCAGCTTAAGCGGACCCGATGGAGGGCTCGAGCAGTTCTTC. Translating gives CASSLSGPDGGLEQFF.